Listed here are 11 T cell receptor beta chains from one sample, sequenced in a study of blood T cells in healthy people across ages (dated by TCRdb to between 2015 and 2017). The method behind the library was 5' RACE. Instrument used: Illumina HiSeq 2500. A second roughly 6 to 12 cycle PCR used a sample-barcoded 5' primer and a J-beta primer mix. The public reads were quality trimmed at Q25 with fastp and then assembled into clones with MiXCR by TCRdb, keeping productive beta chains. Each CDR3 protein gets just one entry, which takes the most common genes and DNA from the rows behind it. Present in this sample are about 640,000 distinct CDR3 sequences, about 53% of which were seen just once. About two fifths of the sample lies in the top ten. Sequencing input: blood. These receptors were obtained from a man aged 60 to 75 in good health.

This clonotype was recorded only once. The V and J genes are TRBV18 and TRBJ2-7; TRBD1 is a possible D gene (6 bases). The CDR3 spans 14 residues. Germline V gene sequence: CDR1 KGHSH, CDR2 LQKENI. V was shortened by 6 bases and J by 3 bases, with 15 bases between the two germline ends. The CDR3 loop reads CASSIQGGNYEQYF. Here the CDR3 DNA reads TGTGCCAGCTCGATACAGGGTGGAAACTACGAGCAGTACTTC. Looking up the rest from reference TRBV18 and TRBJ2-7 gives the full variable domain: NAGVMQNPRHLVRRRGQEARLRCSPMKGHSHVYWYRQLPEEGLKFMVYLQKENIIDESGMPKERFSAEFPKEGPSILRIQQVVRGDSAAYFCASSIQGGNYEQYFGPGTRLTVT.

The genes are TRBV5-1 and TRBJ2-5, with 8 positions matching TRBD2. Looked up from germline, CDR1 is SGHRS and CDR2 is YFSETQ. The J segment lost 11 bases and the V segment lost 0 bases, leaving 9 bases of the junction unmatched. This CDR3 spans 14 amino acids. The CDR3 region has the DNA TGCGCCAGCAGCTTGGAGGGACTAGGGAGAGAGCAGTACTTC. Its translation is CASSLEGLGREQYF.

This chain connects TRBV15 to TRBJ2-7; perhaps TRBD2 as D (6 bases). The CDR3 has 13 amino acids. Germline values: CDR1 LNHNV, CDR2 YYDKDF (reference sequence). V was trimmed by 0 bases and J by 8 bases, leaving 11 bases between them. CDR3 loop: CATSRDGGSKQYF. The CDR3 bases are TGTGCCACCAGCAGAGATGGGGGGTCCAAGCAGTACTTC. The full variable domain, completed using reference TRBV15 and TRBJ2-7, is DAMVIQNPRYQVTQFGKPVTLSCSQTLNHNVMYWYQQKSSQAPKLLFHYYDKDFNNEADTPDNFQSRRPNTSFCFLDIRSPGLGDTAMYLCATSRDGGSKQYFGPGTRLTVT.

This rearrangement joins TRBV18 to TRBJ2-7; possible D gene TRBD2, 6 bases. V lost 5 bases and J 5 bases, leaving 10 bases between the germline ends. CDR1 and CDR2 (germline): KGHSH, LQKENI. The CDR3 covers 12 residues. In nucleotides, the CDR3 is TGTGCCAGCTCATCGGAGGGGAACGAGCAGTACTTC. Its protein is CASSSEGNEQYF.

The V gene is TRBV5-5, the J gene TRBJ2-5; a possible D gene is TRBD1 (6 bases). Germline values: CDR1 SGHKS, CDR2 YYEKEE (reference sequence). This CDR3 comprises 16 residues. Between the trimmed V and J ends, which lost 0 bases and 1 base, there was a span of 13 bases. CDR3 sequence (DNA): TGTGCCAGCAGCTTGGGGCTGACAGGTCGCCAAGAGACCCAGTACTTC. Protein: CASSLGLTGRQETQYF.

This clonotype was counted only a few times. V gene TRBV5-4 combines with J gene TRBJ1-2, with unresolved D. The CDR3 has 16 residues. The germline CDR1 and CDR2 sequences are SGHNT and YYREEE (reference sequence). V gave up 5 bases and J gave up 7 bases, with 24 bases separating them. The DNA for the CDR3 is TGTGCCAGCAGTTTTGCGGCGCCGGGCCCCCGGGGTGGCTACACCTTC. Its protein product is CASSFAAPGPRGGYTF.

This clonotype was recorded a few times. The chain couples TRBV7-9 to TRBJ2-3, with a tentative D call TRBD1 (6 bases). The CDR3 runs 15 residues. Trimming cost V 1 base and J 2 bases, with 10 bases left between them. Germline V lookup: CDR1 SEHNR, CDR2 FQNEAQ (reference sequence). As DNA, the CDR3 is TGTGCCAGCAGCTTAGAGGGACACGACACAGATACGCAGTATTTT. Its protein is CASSLEGHDTDTQYF.

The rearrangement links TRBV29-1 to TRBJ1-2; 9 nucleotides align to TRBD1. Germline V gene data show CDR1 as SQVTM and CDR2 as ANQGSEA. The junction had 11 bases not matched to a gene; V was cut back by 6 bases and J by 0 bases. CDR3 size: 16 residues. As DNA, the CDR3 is TGCAGCGTGATAACAAAAACAGGGGGCCCTAACTATGGCTACACCTTC. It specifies CSVITKTGGPNYGYTF. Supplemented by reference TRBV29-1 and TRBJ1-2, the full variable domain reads SAVISQKPSRDICQRGTSLTIQCQVDSQVTMMFWYRQQPGQSLTLIATANQGSEATYESGFVIDKFPISRPNLTFSTLTVSNMSPEDSSIYLCSVITKTGGPNYGYTFGSGTRLTVV.

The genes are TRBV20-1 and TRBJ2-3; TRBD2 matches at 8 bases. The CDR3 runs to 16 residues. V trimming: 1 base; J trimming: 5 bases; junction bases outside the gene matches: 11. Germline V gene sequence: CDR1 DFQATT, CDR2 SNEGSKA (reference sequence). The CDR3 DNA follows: TGCAGTGCTAGAGGTCTAGCGGGTCCCTTGGGAGATACGCAGTATTTT. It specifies CSARGLAGPLGDTQYF.

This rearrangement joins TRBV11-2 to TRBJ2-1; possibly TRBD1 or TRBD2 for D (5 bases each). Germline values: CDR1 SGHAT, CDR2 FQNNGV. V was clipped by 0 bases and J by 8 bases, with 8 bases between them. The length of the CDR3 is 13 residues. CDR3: CASSLERGHEQFF. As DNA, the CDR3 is TGTGCCAGCAGCTTAGAACGGGGCCATGAGCAGTTCTTC.

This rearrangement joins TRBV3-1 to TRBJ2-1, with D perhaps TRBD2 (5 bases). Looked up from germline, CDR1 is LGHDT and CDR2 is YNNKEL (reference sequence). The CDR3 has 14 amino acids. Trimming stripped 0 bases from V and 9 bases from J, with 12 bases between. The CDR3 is CASSQDRGMGEQFF. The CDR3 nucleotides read TGTGCCAGCAGCCAAGATCGAGGGATGGGTGAGCAGTTCTTC.